This T cell receptor beta chain was recorded in a study of blood T cell repertoires in COVID-19. Germline-derived CDR1 and CDR2 are SGHRS and YFSETQ. Trimming left V 2 bases short and J 2 bases short, with 13 bases between. CDR3 length equals 15 residues. Profiling relied on immunoSEQ multiplex PCR, and the TCRdb table lists in-frame clones only, not all of them. This sample has more than 300,000 clones, with just over 85% found just once. The specimen sequenced was PBMCs or T cells enriched from blood (not recorded which). The TCR was taken from a man under 40 who had recovered from COVID-19. J is TRBJ1-1 and V is TRBV5-1; D is perhaps TRBD1 (6 bases). In DNA, the CDR3 is TGCGCCAGCAGCTTTACCGTAGGGGGAAACACTGAAGCTTTCTTT. This sequence encodes CASSFTVGGNTEAFF.